Each of the 5 T cell receptor beta chains below was sequenced from the same sample in a study of T cells of healthy individuals. Each CDR3 protein gets one entry after TCRdb re-called the 5' RACE reads with MiXCR. The sample contains about 96,000 distinct CDR3 sequences, 15% to 20% of which appear only once. The receptors here all came from a human donor in good health.

About this clonotype itself: A much more abundant neighbour one base away suggests this may be a read error. The genes are TRBV4-2 and TRBJ2-7; TRBD1 aligns across 9 bases. The CDR3 runs 17 residues. J was trimmed by 5 bases and V by 0 bases; bases with no gene match: 11. From germline, CDR1 is LGHNA and CDR2 YNFKEQ. DNA for the CDR3: TGTGCCAGCAGCCAAGATCTCGGGACAGGGAGGGTCCACGAGCAGTACTTC. Translated: CASSQDLGTGRVHEQYF.

This clonotype has ten or more counts. V and J are TRBV28 and TRBJ2-1; D might be TRBD1 or TRBD2, each matching 5 bases. Germline-derived CDR1 and CDR2 are MDHEN and SYDVKM. There are 12 residues in the CDR3. V lost 2 bases, J lost 10 bases, and 9 bases lay in between. The CDR3 protein is CASSLGGREQFF. As DNA, the CDR3 is TGTGCCAGCAGTTTAGGGGGTCGGGAGCAGTTCTTC.

This clonotype showed up many times. The gene calls are TRBV20-1 and TRBJ2-1; 8 nucleotides match TRBD2. The junction had 12 bases not matched to a gene; V was cut back by 2 bases and J by 6 bases. The CDR3 consists of 16 residues. Germline V gene sequence: CDR1 DFQATT, CDR2 SNEGSKA (reference sequence). The CDR3 spells CSARRGGPHQLNEQFF. The CDR3 DNA sequence: TGCAGTGCTAGACGGGGGGGGCCCCATCAACTCAATGAGCAGTTCTTC.

The chain employs TRBV5-4 and TRBJ2-7; 7 bases fit TRBD1. V shed 2 bases and J 5 bases; nucleotides not matched to a gene: 4. Germline loops: CDR1 SGHNT, CDR2 YYREEE (reference sequence). The CDR3 runs 13 residues. CDR3 sequence reads: CASSFDRAHEQYF. The CDR3 nucleotides read TGTGCCAGCAGCTTTGACAGGGCCCACGAGCAGTACTTC.

This clonotype was detected ten times or more. The chain is built from TRBV24-1 and TRBJ2-2; D not certain. The length of the CDR3 is 13 residues. Deletions cut 8 bases from V and 0 bases from J, with 6 bases between. Germline V gene sequence: CDR1 KGHDR, CDR2 SFDVKD. The CDR3 here is CATIGTNTGELFF. CDR3 sequence (DNA): TGTGCCACCATAGGGACGAACACCGGGGAGCTGTTTTTT.